These 27 T cell receptor beta chains share one sample of origin, sequenced in a study of T-cell memory formation after mild COVID-19. TCRdb redid the calling of the 5' RACE reads with MiXCR, one entry per CDR3 protein. The data hold 250,000 to 300,000 distinct CDR3 sequences, with around 16% observed a single time. The sample was PBMCs or a T cell subset sorted from them (not recorded which). All receptors derive from a man younger than 35 who had mild COVID-19 (a few samples of this study predate the infection). Cell type and time point are not known.

This clonotype was seen a handful of times. J is TRBJ1-1 and V is TRBV12-3 or TRBV12-4, with 8 bases aligning to TRBD1. This CDR3 region has 13 residues. After removal of 7 bases from V and 5 bases from J, the junction contained 6 bases not matched to a gene. The CDR3 DNA reads as TGTGCCAGCACCCCGACAGGGGAAACTGAAGCTTTCTTT. This sequence encodes CASTPTGETEAFF.

This clonotype has only a few counts. The chain links TRBV15 to TRBJ2-1, with no clear D. The CDR3 totals 13 residues. Trimming stripped 1 base from V and 7 bases from J, with 8 bases between. Per the germline V gene, CDR1 is LNHNV and CDR2 is YYDKDF (reference sequence). CDR3 sequence (DNA): TGTGCCACCAGCAGAGCTGCCCCAAATGAGCAGTTCTTC. Protein sequence: CATSRAAPNEQFF. Supplemented by reference TRBV15 and TRBJ2-1, the full variable domain reads DAMVIQNPRYQVTQFGKPVTLSCSQTLNHNVMYWYQQKSSQAPKLLFHYYDKDFNNEADTPDNFQSRRPNTSFCFLDIRSPGLGDTAMYLCATSRAAPNEQFFGPGTRLTVL.

This clonotype appeared a few times. The chain uses TRBV6-2 or TRBV6-3 and TRBJ2-7; tentative D call: TRBD2 (6 bases). Trimming stripped 6 bases from V and 3 bases from J, with 21 bases between. The germline gives CDR1 MNHEY, CDR2 SVGEGT. CDR3 length: 16 amino acids. The CDR3 DNA reads TGTGCCAGCAGCCCTACCTTACCCGGGGGACTCTACGAGCAGTACTTC. Amino acid sequence: CASSPTLPGGLYEQYF.

This clonotype was counted a few times. J is TRBJ2-5 and V is TRBV10-3; D may match TRBD1 or TRBD2 (5 bases each). CDR1 is ENHRY and CDR2 is SYGVKD in the germline V gene. The CDR3 loop spans 13 amino acids. V was cut by 7 bases and J by 5 bases, with 14 bases left in between. This CDR3 reads CAINPGSGETQYF. The CDR3 DNA follows: TGTGCCATCAACCCGGGATCAGGGGAGACCCAGTACTTC.

The chain has TRBV7-2 and TRBJ1-3; 7 positions agree with TRBD1. Germline values: CDR1 SGHTA, CDR2 FQGNSA. Trimming removed 2 bases from V and 2 bases from J; junction bases left unmatched: 6. The CDR3 totals 16 residues. CDR3 in DNA: TGTGCCAGCAGCTTAAGTTTAGGGGGCACTGGAAACACCATATATTTT. This gives the protein CASSLSLGGTGNTIYF.

This clonotype was counted at least ten times. V gene TRBV7-2 combines with J gene TRBJ1-3; D may be TRBD1 (6 bases). V lost 5 bases to trimming and J lost 2 bases, with 10 bases between them. This CDR3 is 14 amino acids long. Germline lookup yields CDR1 SGHTA and CDR2 FQGNSA. The CDR3 DNA follows: TGTGCCAGCAGCCAAAGACAGGCTGGAAACACCATATATTTT. Translation: CASSQRQAGNTIYF.

The chain recombines TRBV20-1 with TRBJ2-3; 10 nucleotides align to TRBD1. Germline trimming cut 1 base from V and 6 bases from J; bases unmatched to any gene: 7. The CDR3 has 15 residues. The germline V gene has CDR1 DFQATT and CDR2 SNEGSKA (reference sequence). As DNA, the CDR3 is TGCAGTGCTAGAGTCCCGGGGGGACAGGGGGATACGCAGTATTTT. Its protein is CSARVPGGQGDTQYF.

This clonotype was counted at least ten times. The chain couples TRBV20-1 to TRBJ2-1; D gene uncertain. Trimming left V 3 bases short and J 7 bases short, with 4 bases between. CDR1 and CDR2 from the germline V gene are DFQATT and SNEGSKA (reference sequence). The CDR3 is made up of 10 amino acids. CDR3 nucleotide sequence: TGCAGTGCTAGGAAGAATGAGCAGTTCTTC. It codes for CSARKNEQFF.

This clonotype turned up a few times. V usage is TRBV6-6 and J usage is TRBJ2-2; possible D gene TRBD1, 6 bases. The CDR3 is 16 residues long. Germline assignment: CDR1 MNHNY and CDR2 SVGAGI (reference sequence). V shed 1 base and J shed 6 bases, with 15 bases lying between them. The DNA of the CDR3 is TGTGCCAGCAGTTACTGGGCAGGGGTGAGATCCGGGGAGCTGTTTTTT. Amino acids: CASSYWAGVRSGELFF.

This clonotype was observed many times. The chain is built from TRBV5-4 and TRBJ1-6, with D tentatively TRBD1 (5 bases). The CDR3 loop spans 14 amino acids. V shed 5 bases and J shed 8 bases, with 14 bases lying between them. Germline CDR1 and CDR2: SGHNT and YYREEE (reference sequence). Written as DNA, the CDR3 is TGTGCCAGCAGTTCTCAGGTGGGACATTCACCCCTCCACTTT. It specifies CASSSQVGHSPLHF.

The J gene is TRBJ2-5, the V gene TRBV9; 9 bases are shared with TRBD2. Germline CDR1 is SGDLS and CDR2 is YYNGEE. This CDR3 has 14 amino acids. J was trimmed by 5 bases and V by 7 bases; bases with no gene match: 9. The CDR3 sequence: CASSRAGGSETQYF. In DNA form, the CDR3 reads TGTGCCAGCTCGAGAGCGGGGGGTTCGGAGACCCAGTACTTC.

The rearrangement uses TRBV30 and TRBJ2-7; 7 bases align to TRBD2. CDR1 is GTSNPN, CDR2 SVGIG, per germline (reference sequence). After removal of 2 bases from V and 2 bases from J, the junction contained 3 bases not matched to a gene. The length of the CDR3 is 13 residues. CDR3 bases: TGTGCCTGGAGTCGCCTAGCGGCCTACGAGCAGTACTTC. It specifies CAWSRLAAYEQYF.

In its sample, this clonotype was seen a few times. The rearrangement uses TRBV10-3 and TRBJ1-5; a weak D match, TRBD1 (6 bases). Germline CDR1 and CDR2: ENHRY and SYGVKD. The CDR3 is 13 amino acids. The ends were cut back, 6 bases at V and 5 bases at J, with 11 bases in the middle. Here the CDR3 reads CAISRQEDQPQHF. The CDR3 DNA sequence: TGTGCCATCAGCCGACAGGAGGATCAGCCCCAGCATTTT.

This chain connects TRBV19 to TRBJ1-5; TRBD1 is a possible D gene (5 bases). Looked up from germline, CDR1 is LNHDA and CDR2 is SQIVND (reference sequence). The CDR3 consists of 16 residues. The V end was cut by 5 bases, the J end by 0 bases, with 14 bases between. The CDR3 here is CASSGWEGHSNQPQHF. The CDR3 DNA follows: TGTGCCAGTAGTGGGTGGGAGGGGCATAGCAATCAGCCCCAGCATTTT. Variable domain in full (rest from reference TRBV19 and TRBJ1-5): DGGITQSPKYLFRKEGQNVTLSCEQNLNHDAMYWYRQDPGQGLRLIYYSQIVNDFQKGDIAEGYSVSREKKESFPLTVTSAQKNPTAFYLCASSGWEGHSNQPQHFGDGTRLSIL.

This clonotype occurred many times. This chain links TRBV15 with TRBJ1-5; D remains unclear. V lost 1 base, J lost 0 bases, and 4 bases lay in between. CDR1 and CDR2 from the germline V gene are LNHNV and YYDKDF (reference sequence). The CDR3 loop spans 14 amino acids. The CDR3 loop reads CATSRVISNQPQHF. Written as DNA, the CDR3 is TGTGCCACCAGCAGAGTAATTAGCAATCAGCCCCAGCATTTT.

This clonotype was counted at least ten times. The chain is built from TRBV15 and TRBJ1-1; no firm D call. The CDR3 loop spans 11 amino acids. Trimming stripped 0 bases from V and 11 bases from J, with 7 bases between. The germline gives CDR1 LNHNV, CDR2 YYDKDF (reference sequence). The CDR3 sequence is CATSRDHLAFF. CDR3 nucleotides: TGTGCCACCAGCAGAGATCACTTGGCTTTCTTT.

Many counts were recorded for this clonotype. V gene TRBV19 combines with J gene TRBJ2-3; D gene uncertain. The CDR3 length is 14 residues. Germline V gene lookup returns CDR1 LNHDA and CDR2 SQIVND (reference sequence). V was shortened by 3 bases and J by 2 bases, with 9 bases between the two germline ends. The CDR3 DNA follows: TGTGCCAGTAGTATTCCCGGTCTCACAGATACGCAGTATTTT. This encodes CASSIPGLTDTQYF. The variable domain in full, completed from reference TRBV19 and TRBJ2-3, reads DGGITQSPKYLFRKEGQNVTLSCEQNLNHDAMYWYRQDPGQGLRLIYYSQIVNDFQKGDIAEGYSVSREKKESFPLTVTSAQKNPTAFYLCASSIPGLTDTQYFGPGTRLTVL.

The V and J genes are TRBV11-3 and TRBJ2-1, with 7 bases matching TRBD2. With 3 bases clipped from V and 4 bases from J, the junction kept 9 bases outside the gene matches. The V gene's germline CDR1 is SGHNT and CDR2 YENEEA. This CDR3 has 16 residues. The CDR3 spells CASSFGGSRGYNEQFF. The CDR3 nucleotides are TGTGCCAGCAGCTTCGGAGGTTCGCGGGGGTACAATGAGCAGTTCTTC.

This clonotype has just a few counts. CDR3 sequence reads: CASSPTGPQRSYTF. CDR3 bases: TGTGCCAGCAGCCCCACAGGCCCGCAGAGGAGCTACACCTTC. The chain combines TRBV3-1 with TRBJ1-2, with a weak D call TRBD1 (5 bases). The CDR3 length is 14 residues. The germline V gene encodes CDR1 LGHDT and CDR2 YNNKEL (reference sequence). Trimming left V 4 bases short and J 9 bases short, with 18 bases between.

In this sample, this clonotype turned up a few times. V usage is TRBV6-4 and J usage is TRBJ2-1; 9 nucleotides agree with TRBD1. V lost 0 bases and J lost 4; bases outside the gene matches: 4. CDR1 MRHNA and CDR2 SNTAGT come from the germline V gene. The CDR3 is 16 residues long. The CDR3 is CASSDSGTGRYNEQFF. The CDR3 DNA is TGTGCCAGCAGTGACTCTGGGACAGGGAGGTACAATGAGCAGTTCTTC.

This clonotype was counted a few times. The J gene is TRBJ2-2, the V gene TRBV9; 7 bases align to TRBD1. The CDR3 is made up of 16 amino acids. The V gene's germline CDR1 is SGDLS and CDR2 YYNGEE. Trimming took 1 base from V and 2 from J; bases not matched to a gene: 5. This CDR3 is CASSVLIGGNTGELFF. CDR3 bases: TGTGCCAGCAGCGTATTGATAGGGGGCAACACCGGGGAGCTGTTTTTT.

This clonotype was seen a handful of times. The V call is TRBV7-2, the J call TRBJ2-2, with 8 bases aligning to TRBD1. The CDR3 has 16 amino acids. Germline assignment: CDR1 SGHTA and CDR2 FQGNSA. The V gene end was trimmed by 4 bases and the J gene end by 1 base; junction bases not matched to a gene: 5. The CDR3 bases are TGTGCCAGCAGCTCATACAGGGGGATGAACACCGGGGAGCTGTTTTTT. This encodes CASSSYRGMNTGELFF.

V gene TRBV27 combines with J gene TRBJ1-5; 8 positions agree with TRBD1. This CDR3 comprises 15 residues. V lost 6 bases, J lost 5 bases, and 9 bases stayed unmatched. From germline, CDR1 is MNHEY and CDR2 SMNVEV (reference sequence). The CDR3 region has the DNA TGTGCCAGCAGCGAACAGGGGGTGGTCTATCAGCCCCAGCATTTT. This encodes CASSEQGVVYQPQHF.

The chain is built from TRBV6-5 and TRBJ1-2; D gene unclear. V gave up 6 bases and J gave up 8 bases, with 16 bases separating them. The CDR3 consists of 13 residues. CDR1 is MNHEY, CDR2 SVGAGI, per germline. The chain's CDR3 is CASRQGLLGGYTF. The CDR3 DNA reads TGTGCCAGCAGGCAAGGACTCCTAGGGGGCTACACCTTC.

By share, this clonotype counts as medium-sized (0.01 to 0.1%). CDR3 nucleotide sequence: TGTGCCAGCAGCCCAGGGGGGGCTGGCGGGCCCCAGCATTTT. This translates into CASSPGGAGGPQHF. V is TRBV9 and J is TRBJ1-5, with 7 bases that match TRBD1. V shed 4 bases and J 9 bases; nucleotides not matched to a gene: 10. CDR1 SGDLS and CDR2 YYNGEE come from the germline V gene. This CDR3 has 14 residues. Using reference TRBV9 and TRBJ1-5 for the parts outside the CDR3, the full variable domain is DSGVTQTPKHLITATGQRVTLRCSPRSGDLSVYWYQQSLDQGLQFLIQYYNGEERAKGNILERFSAQQFPDLHSELNLSSLELGDSALYFCASSPGGAGGPQHFGDGTRLSIL.

This clonotype was observed a few times. The J gene is TRBJ2-2, the V gene TRBV11-2; 10 positions match TRBD2. Germline V lookup: CDR1 SGHAT, CDR2 FQNNGV. The junction had 10 bases not matched to a gene; V was cut back by 7 bases and J by 2 bases. This CDR3 spans 17 amino acids. In nucleotides, the CDR3 is TGTGCCAGCAAAAGCACAGGACTAGCGGATAACACCGGGGAGCTGTTTTTT. It codes for CASKSTGLADNTGELFF.

This clonotype turned up a few times. This rearrangement joins TRBV5-1 to TRBJ2-3; 10 bases align to TRBD2. CDR3 length: 16 amino acids. Trimming at V came to 1 base and at J to 3 bases, leaving 5 bases not matched to a gene. Germline V gene data show CDR1 as SGHRS and CDR2 as YFSETQ. For the CDR3, the DNA is TGCGCCAGCAGCTTGCGTAGCGGGGGGCTGACAGATACGCAGTATTTT. Encoded protein: CASSLRSGGLTDTQYF.